This T cell receptor (beta chain) was recorded in a study of blood T cells in healthy people across ages. Study-level points and caveats: Older age went with lower TCR beta diversity per million T cells, in a roughly linear way.

Together with a sample-barcoded 5' primer, a J-beta primer mix was included in a second PCR lasting about 6 to 11 cycles. TCRdb independently ran MiXCR on the 5' RACE reads; one entry per CDR3 protein. Counted here are hundreds of thousands of distinct CDR3 sequences, about 52% occurring once; the ten biggest clones make up about a third. Concerning this clonotype: As yet, its antigen is unknown.

The germline gives CDR1 SGHRS, CDR2 YFSETQ. CDR3 length: 16 amino acids. Germline trimming cut 4 bases from V and 1 base from J; bases unmatched to any gene: 4. Each sample used at least 6.5 million PBMCs. The clonotype originates from a woman aged 55-70 years in good health. The chain links TRBV5-1 to TRBJ2-1; 11 positions agree with TRBD2. Material for sequencing was blood. The CDR3 DNA reads TGCGCCAGCAGCGAAACTAGCGGGGGATCCTACAATGAGCAGTTCTTC. It specifies CASSETSGGSYNEQFF.